Presented here are 21 T cell receptor beta chains from one specimen sequenced in a study of control samples from healthy donors and cancer patients. Clones were sequenced by immunoSEQ multiplex PCR, and TCRdb holds only the in-frame ones, with some missing. The data hold about 170,000 clones, with just over 90% observed a single time. The sample comprised blood. These receptors were taken from a woman aged 55-69 years in good health.

This clone came up a few times. V and J are TRBV6-2 or TRBV6-3 and TRBJ2-1; 12 nucleotides line up with TRBD2. After removal of 5 bases from V and 7 bases from J, the junction contained 15 bases not matched to a gene. There are 18 residues in the CDR3. Germline V CDR1 and CDR2: MNHEY, SVGEGT. The CDR3 region is CASSKRLAGVLVVNEQFF. In DNA form, the CDR3 reads TGTGCCAGCAGTAAAAGACTAGCGGGGGTATTAGTGGTAAATGAGCAGTTCTTC.

J is TRBJ2-5 and V is TRBV6-5, with 7 bases aligning to TRBD1. V lost 5 bases to trimming and J lost 5 bases; unmatched junction nucleotides: 8. This CDR3 has 14 amino acids. The germline V gene encodes CDR1 MNHEY and CDR2 SVGAGI. CDR3 sequence (DNA): TGTGCCAGCAGTCAGCCCACAGGGGTTGAGACCCAGTACTTC. It encodes CASSQPTGVETQYF.

A remark on this clone: This sample also contains other DNA sequences that code for the same CDR3. The V and J genes are TRBV7-3 and TRBJ2-5, with D perhaps TRBD2 (6 bases). Germline lookup yields CDR1 SGHTA and CDR2 FQGTGA. Trimming removed 1 base at V and 5 bases at J, with 20 bases between. The CDR3 sequence is 17 residues long. In DNA form, the CDR3 reads TGTGCCAGCAGCTTAATGGCCGGGGGTGGGTCATGGGAGACCCAGTACTTC. Amino acid sequence: CASSLMAGGGSWETQYF. The entire variable domain, with the rest obtained from reference TRBV7-3 and TRBJ2-5, is as follows: GAGVSQTPSNKVTEKGKYVELRCDPISGHTALYWYRQSLGQGPEFLIYFQGTGAADDSGLPNDRFFAVRPEGSVSTLKIQRTERGDSAVYLCASSLMAGGGSWETQYFGPGTRLLVL.

V gene TRBV20-1 combines with J gene TRBJ2-5; 7 positions match TRBD1. This CDR3 comprises 14 residues. V was pared by 3 bases and J by 5 bases, with 9 bases of the junction left unmatched. The germline gives CDR1 DFQATT, CDR2 SNEGSKA (reference sequence). The CDR3 here is CSASSGQHVETQYF. The CDR3 DNA reads TGCAGTGCTAGTTCGGGACAGCATGTGGAGACCCAGTACTTC.

The count of this clone is one. The rearrangement uses TRBV7-6 and TRBJ1-4, with 10 bases identical to TRBD1. The CDR3 runs to 17 residues. The V gene end was trimmed by 1 base and the J gene end by 8 bases; junction bases not matched to a gene: 10. CDR1 and CDR2 from the germline V gene are SGHVS and FNYEAQ. CDR3 in DNA: TGTGCCAGCAGCTTAGTCGAACCGGGGACAGGGGACGAAAAACTGTTTTTT. Protein product: CASSLVEPGTGDEKLFF.

The chain combines TRBV19 with TRBJ2-7; D is ambiguous. The CDR3 sequence is 13 residues long. Germline CDR1 and CDR2: LNHDA and SQIVND (reference sequence). V shed 9 bases and J shed 6 bases, with 18 bases lying between them. Here the CDR3 DNA reads TGTGCCAGCGCCCCGACTTTTCGCCTCGAGCAGTACTTC. It yields the protein CASAPTFRLEQYF.

This clone was detected only once. The chain joins TRBV6-1 to TRBJ2-7; no firm D call. V was trimmed by 1 base and J by 1 base, leaving 8 bases between them. This CDR3 spans 14 amino acids. Germline values: CDR1 MNHNS, CDR2 SASEGT. This chain's CDR3 is CASSEGVWSYEQYF. The CDR3 DNA follows: TGTGCCAGCAGTGAAGGGGTGTGGTCCTACGAGCAGTACTTC.

This sequence joins TRBV25-1 and TRBJ2-5, with no clear D. The germline CDR1 and CDR2 sequences are MGHDK and SYGVNS. The CDR3 is made up of 15 amino acids. Trimming removed 1 base from V and 0 bases from J, with 9 bases in between. Written as DNA, the CDR3 is TGTGCCAGCAGTGAATTCGTGGGTCACCAAGAGACCCAGTACTTC. Encoded protein: CASSEFVGHQETQYF.

V and J are TRBV5-1 and TRBJ1-4; 7 bases align to TRBD1. Germline CDR1 reads SGHRS; CDR2 reads YFSETQ. CDR3 length equals 14 residues. V shed 0 bases, J shed 7 bases, and the junction held 3 bases outside the gene matches. CDR3 DNA sequence: TGCGCCAGCAGCTTGGACAGGGGAGGTGAAAAACTGTTTTTT. Translated: CASSLDRGGEKLFF.

This chain joins TRBV3-1 (or the pseudogene TRBV3-2) and TRBJ2-4, with TRBD2 matching 8 bases. With 10 bases clipped from V and 0 bases from J, the junction kept 20 bases outside the gene matches. Germline-derived CDR1 and CDR2 are LGHDT and YNNKEL (reference sequence). This CDR3 region has 19 residues. CDR3 residues: CATNPGTRAPGLAKNIQYF. As DNA, the CDR3 is TGTGCCACAAACCCCGGGACTAGGGCCCCAGGGTTAGCCAAAAACATTCAGTACTTC.

This clone was recorded only once. The V and J genes are TRBV7-9 and TRBJ2-1; D gene uncertain. The V and J ends lost 0 bases and 2 bases respectively, with 5 bases between them. This CDR3 contains 14 residues. Germline CDR1 reads SEHNR; CDR2 reads FQNEAQ (reference sequence). In DNA, the CDR3 is TGTGCCAGCAGCTTAGCGGACCCCTACAATGAGCAGTTCTTC. Protein sequence: CASSLADPYNEQFF.

The V call is TRBV4-1, the J call TRBJ1-5, with D possibly TRBD1 on 6 matching bases. The germline V gene encodes CDR1 MGHRA and CDR2 YSYEKL. The ends were cut back, 4 bases at V and 6 bases at J, with 13 bases in the middle. The CDR3 length is 14 residues. The CDR3 is CASSLNRVTQPQHF. The CDR3 DNA sequence: TGCGCCAGCAGCCTCAACAGGGTCACTCAGCCCCAGCATTTT.

V usage is TRBV7-2 and J usage is TRBJ1-4; D is unclear. This CDR3 has 11 residues. Trimming removed 2 bases at V and 7 bases at J, with 2 bases between. Germline CDR1 is SGHTA and CDR2 is FQGNSA. CDR3 in amino acids: CASSLSEKLFF. CDR3 coding DNA: TGTGCCAGCAGCTTAAGTGAAAAACTGTTTTTT. The variable domain in full, with the rest retrieved from reference TRBV7-2 and TRBJ1-4, is GAGVSQSPSNKVTEKGKDVELRCDPISGHTALYWYRQSLGQGLEFLIYFQGNSAPDKSGLPSDRFSAERTGGSVSTLTIQRTQQEDSAVYLCASSLSEKLFFGSGTQLSVL.

This clone came up once. The chain carries TRBV6-5 and TRBJ1-2; D not certain. Trimming cost V 0 bases and J 4 bases, with 6 bases left between them. This CDR3 is built from 13 residues. In germline, CDR1 is MNHEY, CDR2 SVGAGI. CDR3 nucleotide sequence: TGTGCCAGCAGTTACTCCAACAGCTATGGCTACACCTTC. Amino acids: CASSYSNSYGYTF.

The rearrangement links TRBV5-4 to TRBJ2-2; D is unclear. Deletions cut 0 bases from V and 2 bases from J, with 8 bases between. Per the germline V gene, CDR1 is SGHNT and CDR2 is YYREEE (reference sequence). This CDR3 is built from 15 residues. CDR3: CASSLATTNTGELFF. The CDR3 DNA sequence: TGTGCCAGCAGCTTGGCTACGACCAACACCGGGGAGCTGTTTTTT.

V and J are TRBV7-9 and TRBJ2-5, with TRBD2 matching over 10 bases. Germline V gene lookup returns CDR1 SEHNR and CDR2 FQNEAQ (reference sequence). V shed 5 bases, J shed 2 bases, and the junction held 5 bases outside the gene matches. This CDR3 region has 15 residues. In nucleotides, the CDR3 is TGTGCCAGCAGCGCCGCACTAGCGGGACAAGAGACCCAGTACTTC. Protein product: CASSAALAGQETQYF. The full variable domain, completed using reference TRBV7-9 and TRBJ2-5, is DTGVSQNPRHKITKRGQNVTFRCDPISEHNRLYWYRQTLGQGPEFLTYFQNEAQLEKSRLLSDRFSAERPKGSFSTLEIQRTEQGDSAMYLCASSAALAGQETQYFGPGTRLLVL.

The chain carries TRBV30 and TRBJ2-7; TRBD1 agrees at 7 bases. V dropped 1 base and J dropped 5; count of bases not matched to a gene: 2. CDR1 is GTSNPN and CDR2 is SVGIG in the germline V gene (reference sequence). This CDR3 comprises 12 residues. The CDR3 sequence is CAWSATGDEQYF. The CDR3 DNA sequence: TGTGCCTGGAGTGCCACAGGGGACGAGCAGTACTTC.

The chain combines TRBV19 with TRBJ1-2, with 8 bases identical to TRBD1. J was trimmed by 2 bases and V by 1 base; bases with no gene match: 3. The CDR3 length is 15 residues. Germline assignment: CDR1 LNHDA and CDR2 SQIVND (reference sequence). CDR3 loop: CASSIVGQENYGYTF. In nucleotides, the CDR3 is TGTGCCAGTAGTATAGTGGGACAGGAAAACTATGGCTACACCTTC.

The J gene is TRBJ2-1, the V gene TRBV9; a possible D gene is TRBD2 (5 bases). The CDR3 spans 15 residues. The V end lost 2 bases, the J end lost 1 base, and 10 bases lay between the germline ends. Germline assignment: CDR1 SGDLS and CDR2 YYNGEE. CDR3 residues: CASSVLGESYNEQFF. The CDR3 bases are TGTGCCAGCAGCGTCCTCGGGGAATCCTACAATGAGCAGTTCTTC.

This chain uses TRBV7-2 with TRBJ2-1; D perhaps matches TRBD1 (5 bases). V dropped 5 bases and J dropped 1 base, with 12 bases sitting between them. This CDR3 comprises 15 residues. Looked up from germline, CDR1 is SGHTA and CDR2 is FQGNSA. CDR3 loop: CASSLLGQSYNEQFF. CDR3 DNA sequence: TGTGCCAGCAGCCTCCTGGGGCAGTCCTACAATGAGCAGTTCTTC.

The chain recombines TRBV6-5 with TRBJ1-6, with D unresolved. CDR1 MNHEY and CDR2 SVGAGI come from the germline V gene. Trimming took 7 bases from V and 4 from J, leaving 8 bases between them. The length of the CDR3 is 13 residues. In DNA form, the CDR3 reads TGTGCCAGCACCGACACATATAATTCACCCCTCCACTTT. As protein: CASTDTYNSPLHF.